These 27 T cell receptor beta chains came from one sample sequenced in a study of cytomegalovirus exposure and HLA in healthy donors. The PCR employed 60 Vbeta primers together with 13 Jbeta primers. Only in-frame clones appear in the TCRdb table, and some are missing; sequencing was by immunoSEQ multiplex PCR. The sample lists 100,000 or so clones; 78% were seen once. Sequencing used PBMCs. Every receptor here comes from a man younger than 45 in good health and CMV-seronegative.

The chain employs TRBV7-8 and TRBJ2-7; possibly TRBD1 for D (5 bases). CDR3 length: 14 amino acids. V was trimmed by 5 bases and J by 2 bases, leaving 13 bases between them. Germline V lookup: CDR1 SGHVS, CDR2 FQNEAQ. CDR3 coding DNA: TGTGCCAGCAGCACGGCCCAGGGAACCTACGAGCAGTACTTC. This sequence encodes CASSTAQGTYEQYF. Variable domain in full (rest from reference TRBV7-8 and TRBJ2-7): GAGVSQSPRYKVAKRGQDVALRCDPISGHVSLFWYQQALGQGPEFLTYFQNEAQLDKSGLPSDRFFAERPEGSVSTLKIQRTQQEDSAVYLCASSTAQGTYEQYFGPGTRLTVT.

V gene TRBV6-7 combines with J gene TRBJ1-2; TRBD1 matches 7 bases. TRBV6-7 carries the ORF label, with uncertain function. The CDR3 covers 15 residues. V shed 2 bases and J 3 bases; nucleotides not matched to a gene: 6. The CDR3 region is CASSYPGGVHYGYTF. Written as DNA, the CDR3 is TGTGCCAGCAGTTACCCAGGGGGAGTTCACTATGGCTACACCTTC.

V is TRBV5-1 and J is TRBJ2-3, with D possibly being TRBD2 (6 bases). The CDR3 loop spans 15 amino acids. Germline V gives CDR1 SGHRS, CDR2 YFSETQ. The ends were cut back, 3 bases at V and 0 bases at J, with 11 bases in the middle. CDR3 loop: CASSSRGFSTDTQYF. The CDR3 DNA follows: TGCGCCAGCAGCTCCCGGGGGTTCAGCACAGATACGCAGTATTTT.

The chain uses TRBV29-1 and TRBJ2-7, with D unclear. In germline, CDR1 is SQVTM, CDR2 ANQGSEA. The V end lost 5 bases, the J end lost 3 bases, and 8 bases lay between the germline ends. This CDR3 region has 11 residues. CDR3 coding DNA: TGCAGCGTTTGGAGAGACTACGAGCAGTACTTC. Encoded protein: CSVWRDYEQYF.

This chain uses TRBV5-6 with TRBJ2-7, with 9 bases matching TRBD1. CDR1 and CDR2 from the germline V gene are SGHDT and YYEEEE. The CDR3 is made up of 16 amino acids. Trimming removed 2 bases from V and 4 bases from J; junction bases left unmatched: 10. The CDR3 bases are TGTGCCAGCAGCTTAAAACCGGGACAGGGATGGTACGAGCAGTACTTC. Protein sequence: CASSLKPGQGWYEQYF.

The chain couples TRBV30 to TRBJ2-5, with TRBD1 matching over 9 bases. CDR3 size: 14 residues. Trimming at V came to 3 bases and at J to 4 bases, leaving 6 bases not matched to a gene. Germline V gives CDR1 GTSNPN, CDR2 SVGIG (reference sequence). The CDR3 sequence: CAWSRDREGETQYF. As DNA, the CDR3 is TGTGCCTGGAGCCGGGACAGGGAGGGAGAGACCCAGTACTTC.

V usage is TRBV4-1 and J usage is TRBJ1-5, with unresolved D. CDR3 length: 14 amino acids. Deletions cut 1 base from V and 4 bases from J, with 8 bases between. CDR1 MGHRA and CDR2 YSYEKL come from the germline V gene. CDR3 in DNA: TGCGCCAGCAGCCAAGTAAACGCGAATCAGCCCCAGCATTTT. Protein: CASSQVNANQPQHF.

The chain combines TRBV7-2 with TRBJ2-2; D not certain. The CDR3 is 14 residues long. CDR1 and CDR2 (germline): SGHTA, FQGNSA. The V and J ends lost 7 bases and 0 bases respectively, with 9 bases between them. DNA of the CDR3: TGTGCCAGCAACCTCGGAGCGAACACCGGGGAGCTGTTTTTT. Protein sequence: CASNLGANTGELFF.

In DNA, the CDR3 is TGTGCCAGCAGCTTCCACGTCTTCGCCCGGGACAAGAGCACAGATACGCAGTATTTT. Its translation is CASSFHVFARDKSTDTQYF. The chain uses TRBV7-8 and TRBJ2-3, with a weak D call TRBD1 (6 bases). Between the trimmed V and J ends, which lost 3 bases and 0 bases, there was a span of 22 bases. Germline V gene sequence: CDR1 SGHVS, CDR2 FQNEAQ. The CDR3 runs to 19 residues.

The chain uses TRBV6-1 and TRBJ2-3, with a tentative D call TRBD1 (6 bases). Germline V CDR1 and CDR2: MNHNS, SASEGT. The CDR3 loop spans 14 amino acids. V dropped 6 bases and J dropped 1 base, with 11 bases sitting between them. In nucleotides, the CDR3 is TGTGCCAGCAGCCTTAGGACAGGCACAGATACGCAGTATTTT. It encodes CASSLRTGTDTQYF.

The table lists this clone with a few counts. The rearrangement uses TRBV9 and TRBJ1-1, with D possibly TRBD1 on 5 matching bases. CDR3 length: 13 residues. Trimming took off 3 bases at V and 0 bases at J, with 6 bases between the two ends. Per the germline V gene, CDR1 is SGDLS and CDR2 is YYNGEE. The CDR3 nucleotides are TGTGCCAGCAGCGGACAGATGAACACTGAAGCTTTCTTT. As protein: CASSGQMNTEAFF.

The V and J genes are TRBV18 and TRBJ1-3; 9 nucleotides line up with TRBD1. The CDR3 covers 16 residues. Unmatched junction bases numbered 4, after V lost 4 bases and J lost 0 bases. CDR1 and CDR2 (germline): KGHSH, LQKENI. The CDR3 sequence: CASSLDRGNSGNTIYF. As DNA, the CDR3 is TGTGCCAGCTCACTCGACAGGGGGAACTCTGGAAACACCATATATTTT. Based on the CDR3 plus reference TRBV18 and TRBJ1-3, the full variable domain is NAGVMQNPRHLVRRRGQEARLRCSPMKGHSHVYWYRQLPEEGLKFMVYLQKENIIDESGMPKERFSAEFPKEGPSILRIQQVVRGDSAAYFCASSLDRGNSGNTIYFGEGSWLTVV.

CDR3 in DNA: TGCAGCGTCGAAAGACAGGGTACTAGCGGGAGGGTCTACGAGCAGTACTTC. It yields the protein CSVERQGTSGRVYEQYF. This rearrangement joins TRBV29-1 to TRBJ2-7; 13 bases map to TRBD2. V lost 6 bases to trimming and J lost 3 bases; unmatched junction nucleotides: 14. Germline CDR1 reads SQVTM; CDR2 reads ANQGSEA. The CDR3 loop spans 17 amino acids.

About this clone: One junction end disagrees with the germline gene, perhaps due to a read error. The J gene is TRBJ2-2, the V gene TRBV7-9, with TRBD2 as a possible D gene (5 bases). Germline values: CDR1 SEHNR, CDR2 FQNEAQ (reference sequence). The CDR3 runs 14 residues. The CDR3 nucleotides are TGTTCCAGCAGCCCCCCCCGTGGAGGCGGGGAGCTGTTTTTT. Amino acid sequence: CSSSPPRGGGELFF.

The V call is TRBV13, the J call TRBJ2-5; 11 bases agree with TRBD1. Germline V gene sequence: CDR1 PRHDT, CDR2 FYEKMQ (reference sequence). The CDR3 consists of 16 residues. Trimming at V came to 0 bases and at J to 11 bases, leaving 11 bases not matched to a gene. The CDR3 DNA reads TGTGCCAGCAGCTTAGGCTTCCGGACAGGGGGCCGGGAGCAGTACTTC. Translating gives CASSLGFRTGGREQYF.

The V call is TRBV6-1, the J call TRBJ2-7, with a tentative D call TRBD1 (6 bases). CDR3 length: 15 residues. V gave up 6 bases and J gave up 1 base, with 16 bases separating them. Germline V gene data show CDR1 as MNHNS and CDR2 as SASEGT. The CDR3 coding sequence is TGTGCCAGCAGCAACTCCGCAGGGGCATCCTACGAGCAGTACTTC. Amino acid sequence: CASSNSAGASYEQYF.

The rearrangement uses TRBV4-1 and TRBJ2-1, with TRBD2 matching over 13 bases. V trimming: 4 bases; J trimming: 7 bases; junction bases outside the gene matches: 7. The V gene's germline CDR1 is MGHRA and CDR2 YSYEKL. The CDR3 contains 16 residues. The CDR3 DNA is TGCGCCAGCAGCCGTATTACTAGCGGGAGGGGGAATGAGCAGTTCTTC. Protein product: CASSRITSGRGNEQFF.

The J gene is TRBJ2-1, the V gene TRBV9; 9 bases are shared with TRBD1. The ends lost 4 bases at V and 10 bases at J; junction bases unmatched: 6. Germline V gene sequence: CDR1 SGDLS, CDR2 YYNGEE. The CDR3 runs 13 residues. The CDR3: CASSSITGGEQFF. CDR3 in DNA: TGTGCCAGCAGCTCTATTACAGGGGGCGAGCAGTTCTTC. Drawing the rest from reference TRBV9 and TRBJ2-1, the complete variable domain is DSGVTQTPKHLITATGQRVTLRCSPRSGDLSVYWYQQSLDQGLQFLIQYYNGEERAKGNILERFSAQQFPDLHSELNLSSLELGDSALYFCASSSITGGEQFFGPGTRLTVL.

Here the CDR3 reads CASSLSLPGQHEQYF. Written as DNA, the CDR3 is TGTGCCAGCAGTTTATCCCTACCGGGACAGCACGAGCAGTACTTC. The chain uses TRBV28 and TRBJ2-7; TRBD1 agrees at 7 bases. Trimming at V came to 1 base and at J to 5 bases, leaving 8 bases not matched to a gene. The CDR3 is made up of 15 amino acids. Germline lookup yields CDR1 MDHEN and CDR2 SYDVKM.

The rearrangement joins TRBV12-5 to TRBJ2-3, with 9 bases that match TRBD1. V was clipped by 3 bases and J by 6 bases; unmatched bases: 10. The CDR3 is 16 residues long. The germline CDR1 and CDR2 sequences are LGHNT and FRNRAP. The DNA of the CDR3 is TGTGCTAGTGGTTTCTCCCCGGGACAGGGTTCGGATACGCAGTATTTT. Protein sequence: CASGFSPGQGSDTQYF.

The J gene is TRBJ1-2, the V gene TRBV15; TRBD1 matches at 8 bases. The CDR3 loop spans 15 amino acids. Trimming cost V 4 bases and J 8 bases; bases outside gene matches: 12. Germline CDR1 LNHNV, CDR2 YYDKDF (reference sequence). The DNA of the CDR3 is TGTGCCACCAGCAAAGTGAGGGGGACAGGCGGAGGCTACACCTTC. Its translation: CATSKVRGTGGGYTF.

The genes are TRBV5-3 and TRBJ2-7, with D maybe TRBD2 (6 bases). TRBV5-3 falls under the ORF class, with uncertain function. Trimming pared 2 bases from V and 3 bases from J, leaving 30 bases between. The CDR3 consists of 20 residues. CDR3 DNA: TGTGCCAGAAGCTTTCCCGAGGGGTGGGACTTTTTGGGGGGAAGCTACGAGCAGTACTTC. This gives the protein CARSFPEGWDFLGGSYEQYF.

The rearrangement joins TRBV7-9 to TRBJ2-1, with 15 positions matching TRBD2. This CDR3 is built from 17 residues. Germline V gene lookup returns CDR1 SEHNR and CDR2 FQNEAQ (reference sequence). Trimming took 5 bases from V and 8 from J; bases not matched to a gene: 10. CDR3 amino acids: CASSRTSGRGRIDEQFF. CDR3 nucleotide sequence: TGTGCCAGCAGCAGGACTAGCGGGAGGGGACGGATCGATGAGCAGTTCTTC.

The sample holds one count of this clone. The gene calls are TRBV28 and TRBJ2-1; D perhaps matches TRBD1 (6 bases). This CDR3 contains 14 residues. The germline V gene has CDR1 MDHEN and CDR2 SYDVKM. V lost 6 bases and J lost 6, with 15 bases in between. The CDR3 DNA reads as TGTGCCAGCAGGACAGGAAGAGTACTCAATGAGCAGTTCTTC. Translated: CASRTGRVLNEQFF.

The CDR3, as DNA: TGCAGCGTTGAAGATCCTGCTGGGGCCAACGTCCTGACTTTC. Translating gives CSVEDPAGANVLTF. V and J are TRBV29-1 and TRBJ2-6; unclear D gene. There are 14 residues in the CDR3. CDR1 SQVTM and CDR2 ANQGSEA come from the germline V gene. V lost 0 bases to trimming and J lost 2 bases, with 5 bases between them. The entire variable domain, with the rest obtained from reference TRBV29-1 and TRBJ2-6, is as follows: SAVISQKPSRDICQRGTSLTIQCQVDSQVTMMFWYRQQPGQSLTLIATANQGSEATYESGFVIDKFPISRPNLTFSTLTVSNMSPEDSSIYLCSVEDPAGANVLTFGAGSRLTVL.

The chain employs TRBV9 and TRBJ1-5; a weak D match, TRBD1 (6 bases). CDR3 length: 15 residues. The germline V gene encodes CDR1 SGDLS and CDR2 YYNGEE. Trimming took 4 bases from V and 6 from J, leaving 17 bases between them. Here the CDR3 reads CASSPWDIQGQPQHF. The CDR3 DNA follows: TGTGCCAGCAGCCCATGGGACATACAAGGTCAGCCCCAGCATTTT.

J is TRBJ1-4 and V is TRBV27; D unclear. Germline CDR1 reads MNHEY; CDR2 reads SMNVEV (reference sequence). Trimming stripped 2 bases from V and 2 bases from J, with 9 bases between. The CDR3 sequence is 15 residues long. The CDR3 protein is CASSLVRSTNEKLFF. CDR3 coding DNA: TGTGCCAGCAGTTTAGTAAGGAGCACTAATGAAAAACTGTTTTTT.